Listed below are T cell receptor beta chains from one sample, sequenced in a study of Ad26.COV2.S vaccination and SARS-CoV-2 variants. Using immunoSEQ multiplex PCR, the repertoire was profiled, and TCRdb retains in-frame clones only, with some absent. Among fewer than 400,000 clones listed, roughly 88% were seen once. The sample was peripheral blood, taken in a trial of Ad26.COV2.S vaccine versus placebo. The receptors were sampled from a person between 18 and 60 years old who received the Ad26.COV2.S COVID-19 vaccine or a placebo. The CDR3 runs from the conserved cysteine through the conserved F or W. Fields, in order: J gene, V gene, clone size, CDR3 protein. Not every row has a clone size; where given, it reads once, few, many or a size class.

J: TRBJ2-5
V: TRBV10-3
size: -
CDR3: CAIGTEGQETQYF

J: TRBJ1-6
V: TRBV21-1
size: -
CDR3: CASSKVLRNDNSPLHF

J: TRBJ2-4
V: TRBV15
size: -
CDR3: CATSSEGDIQYF

J: TRBJ1-5
V: TRBV5-1
size: -
CDR3: CASSLVGSQDQPQHF

J: TRBJ1-1
V: TRBV6-5
size: -
CDR3: CASRTDRVGSTEAFF

J: TRBJ2-1
V: TRBV7-2
size: -
CDR3: CASSLQGAASSYNEQFF

J: TRBJ2-1
V: TRBV18
size: -
CDR3: CASQDRGIYNEQFF

J: TRBJ2-3
V: TRBV25-1
size: -
CDR3: CASTPGTVLTDTQYF

J: TRBJ1-5
V: TRBV19
size: -
CDR3: CASRLQGNQPQHF

J: TRBJ2-5
V: TRBV18
size: -
CDR3: CASSLTSKETQYF

J: TRBJ2-1
V: TRBV3-1/TRBV3-2
size: -
CDR3: CASSRRGPSEQFF

J: TRBJ1-5
V: TRBV27
size: -
CDR3: CASSPTTGPLSQPQHF

J: TRBJ2-6
V: TRBV21-1
size: -
CDR3: CASSKLRGISGANVLTF

J: TRBJ2-5
V: TRBV5-4
size: -
CDR3: CASTFQSYRGETQYF

J: TRBJ2-4
V: TRBV7-2
size: -
CDR3: CASSLGPGPAQGNIQYF

J: TRBJ1-1
V: TRBV7-9
size: -
CDR3: CASTRGLAEAFF

J: TRBJ2-3
V: TRBV6-5
size: -
CDR3: CASSYSPSSSTDTQYF

J: TRBJ1-2
V: TRBV11-2
size: -
CDR3: CASSSPRTGSGANYGYTF

J: TRBJ2-5
V: TRBV7-9
size: -
CDR3: CASSLGLQETQYF

J: TRBJ1-2
V: TRBV6-5
size: -
CDR3: CASSWDREYGYTF

J: TRBJ1-1
V: TRBV7-2
size: -
CDR3: CASSLESPEAFF

J: TRBJ1-1
V: TRBV29-1
size: -
CDR3: CSGAGTPVNTEAFF

J: TRBJ1-2
V: TRBV27
size: -
CDR3: CASRTGTGVGYGYTF

J: TRBJ2-1
V: TRBV5-6
size: -
CDR3: CASSLDSGYSYNEQFF

J: TRBJ2-1
V: TRBV9
size: -
CDR3: CASSVTVSNEQFF

J: TRBJ1-2
V: TRBV6-1
size: -
CDR3: CASSERAQDGYTF

J: TRBJ1-3
V: TRBV7-2
size: -
CDR3: CASSLSGGFSGNTIYF

J: TRBJ1-2
V: TRBV7-3
size: -
CDR3: CASSPNRGYGYTF

J: TRBJ1-1
V: TRBV5-1
size: -
CDR3: CASSLTGTGGATEAFF

J: TRBJ2-3
V: TRBV9
size: -
CDR3: CASTARDGVGITDTQYF

J: TRBJ2-1
V: TRBV5-5
size: -
CDR3: CASSPSRDSKYNEQFF

J: TRBJ1-2
V: TRBV10-1
size: once
CDR3: CASSMDSHYGYTF

J: TRBJ1-2
V: TRBV12-5
size: -
CDR3: CASGLVSRDGVTLWSYTF

J: TRBJ1-2
V: TRBV6-5
size: -
CDR3: CASSPYRGRSYGYTF

J: TRBJ2-3
V: TRBV15
size: -
CDR3: CATSRDGTGLATDTQYF

J: TRBJ2-7
V: TRBV7-2
size: -
CDR3: CASSLGGGTSEQYF

J: TRBJ1-1
V: TRBV29-1
size: -
CDR3: CSVEVQGTEAFF

J: TRBJ1-2
V: TRBV27
size: -
CDR3: CASTTLGLSYGYTF

J: TRBJ1-1
V: TRBV18
size: -
CDR3: CASSPAFTFTVAFF

J: TRBJ1-2
V: TRBV7-2
size: -
CDR3: CASSKAGTNGYTF